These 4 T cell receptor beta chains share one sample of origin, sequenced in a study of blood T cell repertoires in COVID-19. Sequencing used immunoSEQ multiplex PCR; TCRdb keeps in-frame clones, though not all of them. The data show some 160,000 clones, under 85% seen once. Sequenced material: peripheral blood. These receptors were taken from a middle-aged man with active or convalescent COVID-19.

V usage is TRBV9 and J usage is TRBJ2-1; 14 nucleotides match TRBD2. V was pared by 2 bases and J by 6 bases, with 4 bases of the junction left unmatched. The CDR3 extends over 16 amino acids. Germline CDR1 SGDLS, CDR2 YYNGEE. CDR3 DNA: TGTGCCAGCAGCGTCCCGGGACTAGCGGGAGTCAATGAGCAGTTCTTC. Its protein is CASSVPGLAGVNEQFF. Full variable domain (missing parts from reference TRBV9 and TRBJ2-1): DSGVTQTPKHLITATGQRVTLRCSPRSGDLSVYWYQQSLDQGLQFLIQYYNGEERAKGNILERFSAQQFPDLHSELNLSSLELGDSALYFCASSVPGLAGVNEQFFGPGTRLTVL.

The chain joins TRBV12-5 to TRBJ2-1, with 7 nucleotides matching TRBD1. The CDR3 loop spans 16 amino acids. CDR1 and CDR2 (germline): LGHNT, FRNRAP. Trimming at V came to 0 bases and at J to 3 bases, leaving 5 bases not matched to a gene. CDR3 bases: TGTGCTAGTGGTTTGGTACTCGACAGGGACTACAATGAGCAGTTCTTC. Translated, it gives CASGLVLDRDYNEQFF.

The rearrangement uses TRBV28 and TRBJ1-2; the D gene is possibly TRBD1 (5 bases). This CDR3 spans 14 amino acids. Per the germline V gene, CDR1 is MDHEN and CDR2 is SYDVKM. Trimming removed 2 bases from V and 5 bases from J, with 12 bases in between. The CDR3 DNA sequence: TGTGCCAGCAGTTTAGGGCAGGGATTTTATGGCTACACCTTC. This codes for CASSLGQGFYGYTF.

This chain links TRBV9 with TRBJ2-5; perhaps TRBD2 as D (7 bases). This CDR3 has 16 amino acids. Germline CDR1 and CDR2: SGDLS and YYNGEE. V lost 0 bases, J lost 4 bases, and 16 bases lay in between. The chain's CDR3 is CASSVATGGAGETQYF. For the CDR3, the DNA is TGTGCCAGCAGCGTAGCTACGGGGGGCGCGGGAGAGACCCAGTACTTC. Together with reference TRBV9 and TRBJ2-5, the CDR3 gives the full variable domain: DSGVTQTPKHLITATGQRVTLRCSPRSGDLSVYWYQQSLDQGLQFLIQYYNGEERAKGNILERFSAQQFPDLHSELNLSSLELGDSALYFCASSVATGGAGETQYFGPGTRLLVL.